This T cell receptor beta chain was obtained from a study of T cell responses to AZD1222 COVID-19 vaccine. Trimming took off 4 bases at V and 8 bases at J, with 11 bases between the two ends. Looked up from germline, CDR1 is SNHLY and CDR2 is FYNNEI. The CDR3 contains 13 residues. The study's findings and limits: Repertoires were obtained solely post-peak T cell response. Nearly half of spike-specific TCRs reportedly go after variant regions that carry no mutations. Females made up more of the donors, who were largely white British, and clonal diversity may have come out too low.

Clones were read by immunoSEQ multiplex PCR, and TCRdb kept only the in-frame ones, dropping some. Here the sample spans approximately 130,000 clones, 90% to 95% being singletons. Remarks on this clone: The antigen is undetermined.

The chain carries TRBV2 and TRBJ2-2; D not certain. The sequencing used peripheral blood, collected on day 0 of AZD1222 vaccination. This clonotype was sampled from an adult in good health. CDR3 region: CASSGARAGELFF. In nucleotides, the CDR3 is TGTGCCAGCAGTGGGGCTCGAGCGGGGGAGCTGTTTTTT.